The 29 T cell receptor beta chains below come from one sample, sequenced in a study of read filtering for tumor transcriptome and immune sequencing. Molecular barcoded adaptors covering alpha/delta and beta/gamma chains were used on approximately 440 ng RNA. A single record per CDR3 protein comes from TCRdb applying MiXCR to the reads. The sample consists of under 150,000 distinct CDR3 sequences, about 13% of them appearing once. Sequencing was done on a sample of a population of CD138-negative cells sorted from bone marrow. The receptors here all came from a donor aged 40 or older with multiple myeloma.

Ten or more counts support this clonotype. The gene calls are TRBV6-1 and TRBJ1-4; TRBD1 aligns across 8 bases. V shed 7 bases and J 0 bases; nucleotides not matched to a gene: 4. Germline CDR1 is MNHNS and CDR2 is SASEGT. The CDR3 totals 15 residues. As DNA, the CDR3 is TGTGCCAGCAACGACAGGGGTGCAACTAATGAAAAACTGTTTTTT. Translated, it gives CASNDRGATNEKLFF.

This clonotype was seen ten or more times. The chain joins TRBV7-9 to TRBJ2-7; a weak D match, TRBD2 (6 bases). The CDR3 totals 15 residues. The germline V gene encodes CDR1 SEHNR and CDR2 FQNEAQ (reference sequence). The ends were cut back, 5 bases at V and 4 bases at J, with 18 bases in the middle. The CDR3 sequence is CASSRGTLGRYEQYF. CDR3 bases: TGTGCCAGCAGCCGCGGGACGCTGGGACGATACGAGCAGTACTTC.

This clonotype was found many times. J is TRBJ1-1 and V is TRBV12-3 or TRBV12-4, with 7 positions matching TRBD1. The V and J ends lost 7 bases and 0 bases, in that order; junction bases with no gene match: 5. The CDR3 is made up of 14 amino acids. The CDR3: CASTGDSLNTEAFF. CDR3 coding DNA: TGTGCCAGCACCGGGGACAGCCTGAACACTGAAGCTTTCTTT.

The rearrangement links TRBV19 to TRBJ2-5; D is ambiguous. This CDR3 has 11 amino acids. Trimming cost V 7 bases and J 5 bases, with 8 bases left between them. CDR1 and CDR2 from the germline V gene are LNHDA and SQIVND (reference sequence). The CDR3 region is CASNQGETQYF. CDR3 nucleotides: TGTGCCAGTAATCAAGGCGAGACCCAGTACTTC.

This clonotype has a count of ten or more. CDR3 DNA sequence: TGTGCTAGTCGAGGGGGCCCGAACACTGAAGCTTTCTTT. Amino acid sequence: CASRGGPNTEAFF. The chain links TRBV12-5 to TRBJ1-1, with TRBD1 matching 7 bases. The CDR3 extends over 13 amino acids. V lost 8 bases, J lost 1 base, and 4 bases stayed unmatched. Germline assignment: CDR1 LGHNT and CDR2 FRNRAP.

This clonotype was observed a few times. The V gene is TRBV7-8, the J gene TRBJ2-6; 11 nucleotides match TRBD1. Germline-derived CDR1 and CDR2 are SGHVS and FQNEAQ. V dropped 2 bases and J dropped 0; count of bases not matched to a gene: 6. The CDR3 has 19 residues. CDR3 DNA: TGTGCCAGCAGCTTAAGGGGGGACAGGGGGACCTCTGGGGCCAACGTCCTGACTTTC. As protein: CASSLRGDRGTSGANVLTF.

This clonotype was observed many times. The rearrangement joins TRBV14 to TRBJ2-6; D might be TRBD1 (6 bases). The germline V and J ends were trimmed by 4 bases and 0 bases, with 22 bases remaining between them. This CDR3 spans 20 amino acids. Germline-derived CDR1 and CDR2 are SGHDN and FVKESK. CDR3 nucleotides: TGTGCCAGCAGCCCGGACAGCTTCCTCAGCTTTATCTCTGGGGCCAACGTCCTGACTTTC. Residues: CASSPDSFLSFISGANVLTF.

There are many counts of this clonotype. The rearrangement links TRBV27 to TRBJ1-4; D not certain. From germline, CDR1 is MNHEY and CDR2 SMNVEV (reference sequence). The germline V and J ends were trimmed by 7 bases and 8 bases, with 20 bases remaining between them. CDR3 size: 15 residues. The CDR3 DNA reads as TGTGCCAGCACCCCTGGGTTGGGGTTAGGGGAAAAACTGTTTTTT. Its translation is CASTPGLGLGEKLFF.

Many counts were recorded for this clonotype. The V gene is TRBV7-3, the J gene TRBJ1-1, with a possible D match to TRBD1 (5 bases). Germline V gives CDR1 SGHTA, CDR2 FQGTGA. The ends were cut back, 3 bases at V and 5 bases at J, with 13 bases in the middle. The CDR3 extends over 14 amino acids. CDR3 region: CASSFRGVGTEAFF. The CDR3 coding sequence is TGTGCCAGCAGCTTCCGGGGGGTGGGGACTGAAGCTTTCTTT.

A word on this clonotype: This clone may be a read error of a much larger clone one base away. The genes are TRBV29-1 and TRBJ1-1, with D tentatively TRBD1 (5 bases). This CDR3 is built from 14 residues. Germline-derived CDR1 and CDR2 are SQVTM and ANQGSEA. The CDR3 sequence: CSELTGLVGAEAFF. CDR3 nucleotide sequence: TGCAGTGAATTGACGGGATTAGTAGGGGCTGAAGCTTTCTTT. Complete variable domain (other parts from reference TRBV29-1 and TRBJ1-1): SAVISQKPSRDICQRGTSLTIQCQVDSQVTMMFWYRQQPGQSLTLIATANQGSEATYESGFVIDKFPISRPNLTFSTLTVSNMSPEDSSIYLCSELTGLVGAEAFFGQGTRLTVV.

Only a few counts were recorded for this clonotype. J is TRBJ2-3 and V is TRBV4-1; tentatively, D is TRBD1 (6 bases). Trimming left V 0 bases short and J 4 bases short, with 17 bases between. Germline-derived CDR1 and CDR2 are MGHRA and YSYEKL. CDR3 size: 17 residues. The CDR3 DNA sequence: TGCGCCAGCAGCCAAGATCCAGAAGGGGGTATAGCAGATACGCAGTATTTT. It yields the protein CASSQDPEGGIADTQYF.

A note on this clonotype: This may be a read error, as it is one base from a much larger clone. The V call is TRBV5-1, the J call TRBJ2-1; 9 bases agree with TRBD1. This CDR3 contains 15 residues. Germline loops: CDR1 SGHRS, CDR2 YFSETQ. Trimming cost V 3 bases and J 10 bases; bases outside gene matches: 11. CDR3 residues: CASSWGQGGPKEQFF. The CDR3 nucleotides read TGCGCCAGCAGCTGGGGACAGGGAGGTCCCAAGGAGCAGTTCTTC.

This clonotype has ten or more counts. CDR3 DNA: TGCAGTGCCCTTCCGGGACCAGGGCGCCTATTTGATGGCTACACCTTC. Protein: CSALPGPGRLFDGYTF. This chain links TRBV20-1 with TRBJ1-2; D possibly corresponds to TRBD1 (5 bases). The CDR3 has 16 residues. Germline CDR1 and CDR2: DFQATT and SNEGSKA (reference sequence). Trimming took off 6 bases at V and 6 bases at J, with 26 bases between the two ends.

This clonotype was recorded at least ten times. The chain employs TRBV20-1 and TRBJ1-5; D call uncertain. Trimming pared 5 bases from V and 6 bases from J, leaving 14 bases between. The germline V gene encodes CDR1 DFQATT and CDR2 SNEGSKA (reference sequence). The CDR3 consists of 13 residues. The CDR3 DNA follows: TGCAGTGCTCAGAAGGGAGAGGGTCAGCCCCAGCATTTT. Translating gives CSAQKGEGQPQHF.

This clonotype was found many times. The rearrangement uses TRBV12-3 or TRBV12-4 and TRBJ1-1; D call uncertain. Trimming took off 6 bases at V and 0 bases at J, with 11 bases between the two ends. The CDR3 spans 14 residues. The CDR3 is CASSRRTVNTEAFF. The CDR3 bases are TGTGCCAGCAGCCGGAGGACGGTGAACACTGAAGCTTTCTTT.

This clonotype was detected ten times or more. The genes are TRBV2 and TRBJ1-1, with D maybe TRBD1 (5 bases). Germline V CDR1 and CDR2: SNHLY, FYNNEI. The germline V and J ends were trimmed by 3 bases and 3 bases, with 11 bases remaining between them. The CDR3 has 14 residues. The CDR3 DNA is TGTGCCAGCAGTGAGGAAGGGACCTACACTGAAGCTTTCTTT. Its translation: CASSEEGTYTEAFF.

This clonotype was counted at least ten times. This chain connects TRBV10-3 to TRBJ2-1; 9 nucleotides match TRBD1. After removal of 6 bases from V and 10 bases from J, the junction contained 10 bases not matched to a gene. The CDR3 loop spans 14 amino acids. CDR1 is ENHRY, CDR2 SYGVKD, per germline. The CDR3 nucleotides read TGTGCCATCAGACCTACCGGGACAGGGCTAGAGCAGTTCTTC. Amino acids: CAIRPTGTGLEQFF.

V and J are TRBV12-3 or TRBV12-4 and TRBJ2-5, with 8 bases lining up with TRBD1. The trim removed 4 bases at V and 5 bases at J, leaving 12 bases unmatched. There are 16 residues in the CDR3. The DNA of the CDR3 is TGTGCCAGCAGTTCCGAGGGACAGGATGGTCCGGAGACCCAGTACTTC. Translation gives CASSSEGQDGPETQYF.

This clonotype appeared a few times. V usage is TRBV9 and J usage is TRBJ2-5, with TRBD1 as a possible D gene (6 bases). Germline V gives CDR1 SGDLS, CDR2 YYNGEE. This CDR3 spans 14 amino acids. V was trimmed by 4 bases and J by 0 bases, leaving 10 bases between them. The chain's CDR3 is CASSPGQNQETQYF. The CDR3 DNA follows: TGTGCCAGCAGCCCCGGACAGAACCAAGAGACCCAGTACTTC.

At least ten counts were recorded for this clonotype. The chain has TRBV7-9 and TRBJ1-1; D remains unclear. V was clipped by 5 bases and J by 4 bases, with 17 bases between them. The CDR3 sequence is 15 residues long. In germline, CDR1 is SEHNR, CDR2 FQNEAQ (reference sequence). The CDR3, as DNA: TGTGCCAGCAGCCCCAGCCACCCGTGGGGCACTGAAGCTTTCTTT. It is translated as CASSPSHPWGTEAFF.

This clonotype came up many times. The J gene is TRBJ2-1, the V gene TRBV9; TRBD2 aligns across 9 bases. The CDR3 totals 15 residues. The V segment lost 0 bases and the J segment 5 bases; nucleotides outside the gene matches: 3. The germline gives CDR1 SGDLS, CDR2 YYNGEE. CDR3 amino acids: CASSVVAGGNNEQFF. DNA for the CDR3: TGTGCCAGCAGCGTAGTTGCGGGGGGGAACAATGAGCAGTTCTTC.

This clonotype was counted a few times. V is TRBV6-2 or TRBV6-3 and J is TRBJ2-7; D unresolved. V shed 7 bases and J shed 0 bases, with 7 bases lying between them. From germline, CDR1 is MNHEY and CDR2 SVGEGT. The CDR3 runs 12 residues. The CDR3 nucleotides read TGTGCCAGCAACGACCGCTCCTACGAGCAGTACTTC. It codes for CASNDRSYEQYF.

This clonotype was seen just once. The rearrangement links TRBV14 to TRBJ2-3; 14 positions match TRBD2. After removal of 4 bases from V and 4 bases from J, the junction contained 4 bases not matched to a gene. CDR1 and CDR2 from the germline V gene are SGHDN and FVKESK. The CDR3 is 16 amino acids. The CDR3 sequence is CASSRGLAGEADTQYF. CDR3 in DNA: TGTGCCAGCAGCCGGGGACTAGCGGGAGAAGCAGATACGCAGTATTTT.

This clonotype was observed at least ten times. The chain couples TRBV6-2 or TRBV6-3 to TRBJ2-5, with D possibly matching TRBD1 (5 bases). Germline V gene lookup returns CDR1 MNHEY and CDR2 SVGEGT. V lost 7 bases and J 4 bases, leaving 13 bases between the germline ends. CDR3 length equals 13 residues. The CDR3 DNA reads as TGTGCCAGCAATTTAGGGGTGCCAGAGACCCAGTACTTC. Protein sequence: CASNLGVPETQYF.

The chain employs TRBV20-1 and TRBJ2-5, with D perhaps matching TRBD2 (6 bases). V lost 0 bases and J 2 bases, leaving 10 bases between the germline ends. There are 14 residues in the CDR3. Germline V gene data show CDR1 as DFQATT and CDR2 as SNEGSKA (reference sequence). The CDR3: CSAREGLKQETQYF. The CDR3, as DNA: TGCAGTGCTAGAGAGGGACTTAAACAAGAGACCCAGTACTTC.

This clonotype was recorded many times. This sequence joins TRBV6-6 and TRBJ2-1; TRBD2 aligns across 9 bases. Per the germline V gene, CDR1 is MNHNY and CDR2 is SVGAGI (reference sequence). Trimming cost V 4 bases and J 4 bases; bases outside gene matches: 8. The CDR3 totals 16 residues. The CDR3 spells CASSSTGLAVYNEQFF. For the CDR3, the DNA is TGTGCCAGCAGTTCTACGGGACTAGCTGTATACAATGAGCAGTTCTTC.

This clonotype was counted ten times or more. CDR3 DNA sequence: TGTGCCAGTGGGGGGGGGGGCCACCGTACGCAGTATTTT. Amino acid sequence: CASGGGGHRTQYF. V usage is TRBV19 and J usage is TRBJ2-3, with a tentative D call TRBD2 (7 bases). This CDR3 has 13 residues. V was cut by 8 bases and J by 8 bases, with 17 bases left in between. Germline CDR1 is LNHDA and CDR2 is SQIVND (reference sequence).

In the case of this clonotype: A much larger clone is a single base away; this may be a read error. The CDR3 end shows no conserved phenylalanine or tryptophan, and so a read error is likely. This chain connects TRBV6-2 or TRBV6-3 to TRBJ1-1; D is uncertain. Per germline, CDR1 MNHEY and CDR2 SVGEGT. Trimming removed 7 bases at V and 5 bases at J, with 8 bases between. CDR3 size: 11 residues. In nucleotides, the CDR3 is TGTGCCAGCACCAGAGGGACTGAAGCTTTCTTA. As protein: CASTRGTEAFL.

The rearrangement joins TRBV20-1 to TRBJ2-5, with 11 nucleotides matching TRBD2. The ends lost 6 bases at V and 0 bases at J; junction bases unmatched: 3. This CDR3 spans 14 amino acids. Germline V gene lookup returns CDR1 DFQATT and CDR2 SNEGSKA (reference sequence). The CDR3 DNA sequence: TGCAGTGCCGAGGGACTAGCGGACCAAGAGACCCAGTACTTC. Protein product: CSAEGLADQETQYF.